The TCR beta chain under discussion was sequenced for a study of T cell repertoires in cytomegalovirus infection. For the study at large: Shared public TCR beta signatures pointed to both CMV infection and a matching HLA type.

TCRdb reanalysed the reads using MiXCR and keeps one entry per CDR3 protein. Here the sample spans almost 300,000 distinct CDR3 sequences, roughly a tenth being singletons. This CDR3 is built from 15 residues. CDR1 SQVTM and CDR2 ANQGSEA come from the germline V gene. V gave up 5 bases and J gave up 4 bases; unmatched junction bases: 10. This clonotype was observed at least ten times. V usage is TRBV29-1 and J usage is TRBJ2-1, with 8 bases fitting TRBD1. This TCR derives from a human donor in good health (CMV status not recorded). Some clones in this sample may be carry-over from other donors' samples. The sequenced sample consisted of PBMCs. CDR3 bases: TGCAGCGTTTTACCCCCGGGACAGGCATACAATGAGCAGTTCTTC. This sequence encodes CSVLPPGQAYNEQFF.